Detailed here is one TCR beta chain. Its antigen is currently not known. Base qualities are not recorded, but no much larger clone differs from it by a single base. This specimen comes from a study of follicular helper T cells after annual influenza vaccination (dated by TCRdb to the late 2010s). General notes on the study: Blood was collected on days 0, 7 and 28 after each seasonal influenza vaccination. Multi-year samples were available for six subjects, with four spanning two vaccination seasons and two spanning three seasons. The 2013-2014 samples were cryopreserved, while the 2015 samples were processed right after collection. One week after vaccination, a second recruited cohort of roughly 12 subjects (Table S1) displayed a similar ICOS+CD38+ cTfh response. To study recall of cTfh clones, some subjects were followed through successive annual vaccinations in the 2013-2014, 2014-2015 and 2015-2016 seasons. What the authors observed across the whole study: Only roughly 10-21% of analyzed cells yielded productive TCRB sequences, so sampling of rare clonotypes was not possible. ICOS+CD38+ cTfh clonality correlated with the frequency of that population, and its change correlated with the change in circulating plasmablast frequency. Day 7 ICOS+CD38+ clones were most often found later in ICOS-CD38- cTfh, suggesting that subset may serve as a memory reservoir. Successive annual vaccinations recalled a recurring oligoclonal ICOS+CD38+ cTfh response that included tetramer and AIM influenza-specific clonotypes.

This sample's time point label indicates: 2014-2015 season, pre-vaccination. Adults were given seasonal inactivated influenza vaccine (Fluvarix), and sorted blood CD4 subsets were followed by TCRB sequencing before and after vaccination. To be eligible, subjects had to live in the community and must not have received influenza vaccine in the previous 6 months. Influenza vaccine contraindications, substance abuse, HIV/AIDS, active malignancy, immunomodulatory medication and active illness such as respiratory infection were included among the exclusion criteria. At each time point, about 35 to 100 mL of blood was collected. Circulating Tfh were defined as non-naive CD4+CXCR5+PD-1+ cells, and these cells were sorted into ICOS+CD38+ and ICOS-CD38- fractions. PBMC were isolated using Ficoll-Paque PLUS or SepMate separation. Before DNA was extracted, the cell subsets were sorted from PBMC using a BD FACS Aria.

Library preparation employed the immunoSEQ multiplex PCR assay. Adaptive Biotechnologies carried out TCRB amplification, library preparation, sequencing and preliminary bioinformatics at Survey level resolution. For TCRB sequencing, genomic DNA from sorted cTfh populations was amplified by multiplex PCR. The study's processing was this. Clonality was calculated in R as 1 minus normalized Shannon entropy, and the Gini index was computed with the R package ineq. The overlap score was defined as the summed counts of shared sequences divided by the total counts of all sequences in both compared samples. The significance of shared clonotypes was tested with Fisher's exact test, assuming a theoretical repertoire of 10^7 TCRB sequences. TCRdb took this table from immuneACCESS and kept in-frame rearrangements with V and J called. Such tables lack part of the clones; where checked against another copy, unresolved V genes explain under half of the gap, and the rest is unexplained. V and J calls and clone size come straight from that table; D and trimming were deduced from the DNA. The sample table holds 6,500 to 10,000 clones, of which 80% to 90% were seen once. Around 0.98% of the sample belongs to the ten largest clones.

The CDR3 contains 14 residues, cysteine and phenylalanine counted. This entry keeps only the CDR3 DNA: 42 bases, framed from base 1. Sequences MGHDK (CDR1) and SYGVNS (CDR2) are obtained from the germline V gene. Relative to germline, V is 8 bases shorter and J is 1 base shorter, with 15 bases between their ends. Source: CXCR5+ CD38- circulating T follicular helper cells from blood, taken on the day of influenza vaccination. Reading the label with the study, this specimen's cell subset or site is: circulating Tfh, non-naive CD4+CXCR5+PD-1+ (ICOS+CD38+ or ICOS-CD38-). The rearranged chain carries TRBV25-1 and TRBJ2-7; the D gene is perhaps TRBD1 or TRBD2, each of them matching over 5 bases. This sequence originates from an adult who received the influenza vaccine. The CDR3 region: CASRIRDGSYEQYF. The DNA sequence follows: TGTGCCAGCCGAATCCGGGACGGGTCCTACGAGCAGTACTTC.